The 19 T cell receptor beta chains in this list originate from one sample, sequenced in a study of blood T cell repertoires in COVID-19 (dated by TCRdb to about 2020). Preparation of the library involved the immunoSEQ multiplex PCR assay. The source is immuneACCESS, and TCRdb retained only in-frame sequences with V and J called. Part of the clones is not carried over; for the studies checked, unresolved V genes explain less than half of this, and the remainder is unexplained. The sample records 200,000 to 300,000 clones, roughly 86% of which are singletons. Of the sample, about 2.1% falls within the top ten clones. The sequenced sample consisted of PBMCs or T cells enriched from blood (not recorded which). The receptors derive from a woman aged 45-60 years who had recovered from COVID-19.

CDR3 coding DNA: TGTGCCAGCAGCGAGGGGACTAGCGGGAGTTACGAGCAGTACTTC. Translating gives CASSEGTSGSYEQYF. The rearrangement uses TRBV9 and TRBJ2-7, with TRBD2 identical over 14 bases. The CDR3 has 15 amino acids. V lost 3 bases and J lost 4; bases outside the gene matches: 3. Germline V CDR1 and CDR2: SGDLS, YYNGEE.

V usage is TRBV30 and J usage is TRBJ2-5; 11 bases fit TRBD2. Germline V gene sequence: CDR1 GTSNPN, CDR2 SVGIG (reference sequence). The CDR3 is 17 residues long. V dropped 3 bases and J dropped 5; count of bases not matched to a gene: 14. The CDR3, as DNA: TGTGCCTGGAGCCCTAGGCGACTAGCGGGGTTAGGGGAGACCCAGTACTTC. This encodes CAWSPRRLAGLGETQYF.

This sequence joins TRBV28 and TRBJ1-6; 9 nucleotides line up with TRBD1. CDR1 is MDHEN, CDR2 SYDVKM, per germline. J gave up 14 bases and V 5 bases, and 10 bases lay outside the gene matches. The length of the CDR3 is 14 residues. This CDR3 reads CASSGDRGGQTLHF. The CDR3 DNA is TGTGCCAGCAGTGGTGACAGGGGGGGGCAGACCCTCCACTTT.

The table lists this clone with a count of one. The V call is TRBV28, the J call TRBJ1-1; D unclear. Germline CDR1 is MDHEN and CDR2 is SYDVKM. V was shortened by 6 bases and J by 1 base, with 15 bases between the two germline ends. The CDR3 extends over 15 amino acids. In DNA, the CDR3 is TGTGCCAGCAGACCACAAGAGGCCGCGAACACTGAAGCTTTCTTT. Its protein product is CASRPQEAANTEAFF.

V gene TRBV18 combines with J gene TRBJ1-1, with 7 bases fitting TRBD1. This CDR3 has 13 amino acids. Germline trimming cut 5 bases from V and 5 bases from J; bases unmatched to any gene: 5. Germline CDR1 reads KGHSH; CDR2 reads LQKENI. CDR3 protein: CASSADRETEAFF. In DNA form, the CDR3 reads TGTGCCAGCTCAGCAGACAGGGAGACTGAAGCTTTCTTT.

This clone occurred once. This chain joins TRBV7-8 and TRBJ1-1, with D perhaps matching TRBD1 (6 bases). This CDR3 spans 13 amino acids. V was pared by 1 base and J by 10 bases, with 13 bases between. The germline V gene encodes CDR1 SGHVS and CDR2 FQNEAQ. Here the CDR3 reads CASSLDRVVGAFF. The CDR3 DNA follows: TGTGCCAGCAGCTTAGACAGGGTAGTTGGAGCTTTCTTT.

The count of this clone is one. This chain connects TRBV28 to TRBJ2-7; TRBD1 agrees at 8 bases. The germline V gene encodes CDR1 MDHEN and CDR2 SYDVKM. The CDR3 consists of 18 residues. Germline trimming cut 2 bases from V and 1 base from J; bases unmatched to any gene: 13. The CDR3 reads CASSLTQGAGFTSYEQYF. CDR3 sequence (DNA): TGTGCCAGCAGTTTAACGCAGGGGGCGGGGTTCACGTCCTACGAGCAGTACTTC.

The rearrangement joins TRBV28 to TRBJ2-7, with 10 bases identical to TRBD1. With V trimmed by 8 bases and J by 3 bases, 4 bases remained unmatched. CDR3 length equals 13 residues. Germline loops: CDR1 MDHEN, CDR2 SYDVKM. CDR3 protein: CASWRDRGYEQYF. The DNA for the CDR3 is TGTGCCAGCTGGCGGGACAGGGGCTACGAGCAGTACTTC.

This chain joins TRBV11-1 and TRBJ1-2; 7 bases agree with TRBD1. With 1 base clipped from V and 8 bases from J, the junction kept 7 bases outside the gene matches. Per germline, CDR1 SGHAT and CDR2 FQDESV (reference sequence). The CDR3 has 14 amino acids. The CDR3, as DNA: TGTGCCAGCAGCTTAGGGGGACAGAAGTTCGGCTACACCTTC. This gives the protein CASSLGGQKFGYTF. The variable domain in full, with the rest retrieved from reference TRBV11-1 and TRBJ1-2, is EAEVAQSPRYKITEKSQAVAFWCDPISGHATLYWYRQILGQGPELLVQFQDESVVDDSQLPKDRFSAERLKGVDSTLKIQPAELGDSAMYLCASSLGGQKFGYTFGSGTRLTVV.

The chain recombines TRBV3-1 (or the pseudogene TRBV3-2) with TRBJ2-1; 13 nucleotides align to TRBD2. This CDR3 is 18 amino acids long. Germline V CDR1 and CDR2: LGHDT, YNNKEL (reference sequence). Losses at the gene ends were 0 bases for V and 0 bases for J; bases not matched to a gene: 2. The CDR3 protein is CASSQELAGGSSYNEQFF. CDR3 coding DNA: TGTGCCAGCAGCCAAGAACTAGCGGGGGGGAGCTCCTACAATGAGCAGTTCTTC.

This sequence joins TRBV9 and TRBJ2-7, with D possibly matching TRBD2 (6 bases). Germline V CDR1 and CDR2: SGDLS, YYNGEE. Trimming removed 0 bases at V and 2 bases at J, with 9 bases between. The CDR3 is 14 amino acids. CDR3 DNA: TGTGCCAGCAGCGTAGGGGGCGGGACCTACGAGCAGTACTTC. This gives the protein CASSVGGGTYEQYF.

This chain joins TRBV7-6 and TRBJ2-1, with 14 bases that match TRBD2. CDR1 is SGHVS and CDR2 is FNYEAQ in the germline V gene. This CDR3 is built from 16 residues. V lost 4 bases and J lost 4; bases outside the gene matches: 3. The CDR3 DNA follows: TGTGCCAGCAGCTCGGGACTAGCGGGGGAGTACAATGAGCAGTTCTTC. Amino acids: CASSSGLAGEYNEQFF.

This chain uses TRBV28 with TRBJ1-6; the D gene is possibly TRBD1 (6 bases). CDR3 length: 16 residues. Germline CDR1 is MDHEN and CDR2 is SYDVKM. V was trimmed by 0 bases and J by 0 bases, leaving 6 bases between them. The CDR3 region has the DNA TGTGCCAGCAGTTTATGGGGACACTCCTATAATTCACCCCTCCACTTT. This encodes CASSLWGHSYNSPLHF.

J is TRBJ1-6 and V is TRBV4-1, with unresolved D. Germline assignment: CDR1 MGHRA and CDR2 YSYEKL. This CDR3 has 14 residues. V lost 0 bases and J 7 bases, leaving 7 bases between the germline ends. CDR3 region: CASSQDTSNSPLHF. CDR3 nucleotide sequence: TGCGCCAGCAGCCAAGATACGAGCAATTCACCCCTCCACTTT.

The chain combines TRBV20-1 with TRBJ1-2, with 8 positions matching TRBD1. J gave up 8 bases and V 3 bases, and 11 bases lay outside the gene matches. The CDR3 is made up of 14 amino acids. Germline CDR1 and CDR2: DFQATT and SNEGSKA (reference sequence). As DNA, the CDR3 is TGCAGTGCTAGTGGAGAAGGACAGGGTGGAGGCTACACCTTC. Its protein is CSASGEGQGGGYTF.

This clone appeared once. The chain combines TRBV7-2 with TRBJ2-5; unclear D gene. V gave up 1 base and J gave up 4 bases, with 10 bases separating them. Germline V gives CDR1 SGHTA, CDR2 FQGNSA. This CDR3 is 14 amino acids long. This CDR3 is CASSLVPEIETQYF. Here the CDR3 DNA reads TGTGCCAGCAGCTTAGTTCCTGAGATAGAGACCCAGTACTTC.

The DNA for the CDR3 is TGTGCCTGGACCAGGGACAGGGTTCAAGGGGGGGATGGCTACACCTTC. This encodes CAWTRDRVQGGDGYTF. The rearrangement joins TRBV30 to TRBJ1-2; 9 nucleotides align to TRBD1. The CDR3 length is 16 residues. V trimming: 4 bases; J trimming: 6 bases; junction bases outside the gene matches: 15. Germline loops: CDR1 GTSNPN, CDR2 SVGIG (reference sequence).

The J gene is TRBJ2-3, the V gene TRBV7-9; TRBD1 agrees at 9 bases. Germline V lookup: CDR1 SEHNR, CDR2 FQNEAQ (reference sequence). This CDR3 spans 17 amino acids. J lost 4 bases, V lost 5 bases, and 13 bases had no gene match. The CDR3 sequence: CASSARVGQGLPDTQYF. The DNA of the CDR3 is TGTGCCAGCAGCGCCAGGGTGGGACAGGGCCTGCCAGATACGCAGTATTTT.

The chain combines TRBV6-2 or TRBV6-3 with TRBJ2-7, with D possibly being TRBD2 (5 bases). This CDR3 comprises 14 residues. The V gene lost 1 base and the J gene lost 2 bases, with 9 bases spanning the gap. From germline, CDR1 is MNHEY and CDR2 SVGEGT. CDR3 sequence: CASSYFREPYEQYF. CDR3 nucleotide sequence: TGTGCCAGCAGTTACTTCCGGGAACCCTACGAGCAGTACTTC.